One T cell receptor beta chain is described in this entry. The CDR3 is made up of 16 amino acids. Germline V gene lookup returns CDR1 LNHNV and CDR2 YYDKDF (reference sequence). V was clipped by 3 bases and J by 5 bases, with 17 bases between them. This entry belongs to a study of T cell responses to AZD1222 COVID-19 vaccine. Profiling relied on immunoSEQ multiplex PCR, and the TCRdb table lists in-frame clones only, not all of them. The table has 90,000 to 150,000 clones, approximately 90% seen once. The input for sequencing was peripheral blood, taken on day 0 of AZD1222 vaccination. The sequence derives from an adult in good health. The genes are TRBV15 and TRBJ2-1; maybe TRBD1 (8 bases). CDR3 residues: CATSSIDRGGDNEQFF. The CDR3 coding sequence is TGTGCCACCAGCAGTATCGACAGGGGAGGGGACAATGAGCAGTTCTTC.